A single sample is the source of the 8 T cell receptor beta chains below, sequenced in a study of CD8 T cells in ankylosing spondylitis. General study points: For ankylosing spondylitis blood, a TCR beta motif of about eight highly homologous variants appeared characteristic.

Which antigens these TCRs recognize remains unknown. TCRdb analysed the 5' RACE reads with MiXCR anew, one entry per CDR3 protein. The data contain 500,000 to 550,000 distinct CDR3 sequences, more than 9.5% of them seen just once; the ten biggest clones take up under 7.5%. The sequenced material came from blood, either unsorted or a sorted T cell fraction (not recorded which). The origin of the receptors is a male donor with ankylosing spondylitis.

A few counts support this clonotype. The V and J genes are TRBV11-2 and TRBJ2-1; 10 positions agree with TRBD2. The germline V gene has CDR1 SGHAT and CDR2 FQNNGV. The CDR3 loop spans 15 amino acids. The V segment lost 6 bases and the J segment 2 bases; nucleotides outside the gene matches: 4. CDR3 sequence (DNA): TGTGCCAGCAGGGCTAGCGGGGGTACCTACAATGAGCAGTTCTTC. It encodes CASRASGGTYNEQFF.

The CDR3 DNA sequence: TGTGCCAGCAGCTCCGCGAGCGGAACCTACGAGCAGTACTTC. Protein sequence: CASSSASGTYEQYF. The chain carries TRBV7-8 and TRBJ2-7, with TRBD2 as a possible D gene (5 bases). This CDR3 comprises 14 residues. With 4 bases removed from V and 2 bases from J, the gap between germline ends came to 12 bases. The germline V gene has CDR1 SGHVS and CDR2 FQNEAQ.

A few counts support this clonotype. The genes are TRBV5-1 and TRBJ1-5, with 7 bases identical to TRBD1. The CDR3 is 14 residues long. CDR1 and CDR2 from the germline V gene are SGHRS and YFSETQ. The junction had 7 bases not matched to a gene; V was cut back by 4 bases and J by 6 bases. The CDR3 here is CASSPDREGQPQHF. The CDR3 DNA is TGCGCCAGCAGCCCCGACAGGGAGGGTCAGCCCCAGCATTTT. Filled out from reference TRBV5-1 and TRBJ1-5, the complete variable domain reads KAGVTQTPRYLIKTRGQQVTLSCSPISGHRSVSWYQQTPGQGLQFLFEYFSETQRNKGNFPGRFSGRQFSNSRSEMNVSTLELGDSALYLCASSPDREGQPQHFGDGTRLSIL.

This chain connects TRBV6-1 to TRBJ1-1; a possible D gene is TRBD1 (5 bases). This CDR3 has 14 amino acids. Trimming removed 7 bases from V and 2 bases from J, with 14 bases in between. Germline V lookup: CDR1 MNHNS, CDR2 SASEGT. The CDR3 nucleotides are TGTGCCAGCACCCACGGGGCCCCTAACACTGAAGCTTTCTTT. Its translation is CASTHGAPNTEAFF.

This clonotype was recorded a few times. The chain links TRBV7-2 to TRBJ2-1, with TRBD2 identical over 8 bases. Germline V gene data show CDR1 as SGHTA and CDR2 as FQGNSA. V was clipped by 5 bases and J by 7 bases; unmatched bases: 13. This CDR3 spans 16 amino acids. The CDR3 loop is CASSRSDGRARNEQFF. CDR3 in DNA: TGTGCCAGCAGCCGATCTGACGGGAGGGCCCGAAATGAGCAGTTCTTC.

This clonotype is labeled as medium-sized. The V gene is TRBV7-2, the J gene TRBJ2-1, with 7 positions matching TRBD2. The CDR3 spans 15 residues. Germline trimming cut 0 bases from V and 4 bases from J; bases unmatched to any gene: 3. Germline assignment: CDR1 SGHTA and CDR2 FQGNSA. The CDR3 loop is CASSLASGIYNEQFF. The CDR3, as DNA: TGTGCCAGCAGCTTAGCAAGCGGGATATACAATGAGCAGTTCTTC.

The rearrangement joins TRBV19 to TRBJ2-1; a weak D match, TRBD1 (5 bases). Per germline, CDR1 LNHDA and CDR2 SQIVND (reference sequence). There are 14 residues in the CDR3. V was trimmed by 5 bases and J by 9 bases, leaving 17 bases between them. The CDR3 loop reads CASSAGPRDGEQFF. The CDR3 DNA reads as TGTGCCAGTAGTGCCGGGCCCAGGGATGGTGAGCAGTTCTTC.

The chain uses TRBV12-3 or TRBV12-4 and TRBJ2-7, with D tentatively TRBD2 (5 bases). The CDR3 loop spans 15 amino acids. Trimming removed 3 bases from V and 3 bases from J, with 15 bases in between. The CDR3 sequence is CASSFAASRHYEQYF. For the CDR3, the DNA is TGTGCCAGCAGTTTCGCGGCTAGCAGACACTACGAGCAGTACTTC.